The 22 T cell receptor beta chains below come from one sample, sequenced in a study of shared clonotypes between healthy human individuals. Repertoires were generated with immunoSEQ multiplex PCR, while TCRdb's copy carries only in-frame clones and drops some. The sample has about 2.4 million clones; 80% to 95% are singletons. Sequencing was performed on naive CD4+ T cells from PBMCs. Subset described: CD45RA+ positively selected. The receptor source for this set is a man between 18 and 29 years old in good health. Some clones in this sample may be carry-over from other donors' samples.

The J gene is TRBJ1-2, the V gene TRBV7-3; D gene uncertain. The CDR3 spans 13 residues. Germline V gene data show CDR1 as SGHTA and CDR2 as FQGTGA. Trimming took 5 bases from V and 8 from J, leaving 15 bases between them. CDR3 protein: CASSKQIGEGYTF. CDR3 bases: TGTGCCAGCAGCAAACAAATCGGGGAGGGCTACACCTTC.

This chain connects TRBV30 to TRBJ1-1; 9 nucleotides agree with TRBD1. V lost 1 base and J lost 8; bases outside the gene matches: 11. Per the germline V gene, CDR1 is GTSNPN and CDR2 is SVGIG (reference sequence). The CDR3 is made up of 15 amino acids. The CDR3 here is CAWSAPTGGGREAFF. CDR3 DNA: TGTGCCTGGAGTGCCCCGACAGGGGGAGGTCGAGAAGCTTTCTTT.

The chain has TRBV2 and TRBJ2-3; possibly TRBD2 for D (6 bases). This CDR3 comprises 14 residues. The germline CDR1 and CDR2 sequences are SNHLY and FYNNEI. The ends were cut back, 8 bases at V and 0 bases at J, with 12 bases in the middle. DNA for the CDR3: TGTGCCAGCCTGGAGGGGCTCAGCACAGATACGCAGTATTTT. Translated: CASLEGLSTDTQYF. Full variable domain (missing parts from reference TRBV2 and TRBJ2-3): EPEVTQTPSHQVTQMGQEVILRCVPISNHLYFYWYRQILGQKVEFLVSFYNNEISEKSEIFDDQFSVERPDGSNFTLKIRSTKLEDSAMYFCASLEGLSTDTQYFGPGTRLTVL.

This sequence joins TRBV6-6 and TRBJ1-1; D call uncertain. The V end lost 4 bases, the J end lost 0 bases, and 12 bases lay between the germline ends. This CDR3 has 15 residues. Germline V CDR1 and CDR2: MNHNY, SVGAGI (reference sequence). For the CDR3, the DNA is TGTGCCAGCAGTTTATCGACGGAAATGAACACTGAAGCTTTCTTT. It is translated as CASSLSTEMNTEAFF.

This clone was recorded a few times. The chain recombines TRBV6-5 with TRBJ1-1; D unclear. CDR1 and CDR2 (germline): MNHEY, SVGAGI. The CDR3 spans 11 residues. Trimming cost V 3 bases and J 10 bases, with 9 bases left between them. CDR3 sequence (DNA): TGTGCCAGCAGTTATAAATTCGCAGCTTTCTTT. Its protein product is CASSYKFAAFF.

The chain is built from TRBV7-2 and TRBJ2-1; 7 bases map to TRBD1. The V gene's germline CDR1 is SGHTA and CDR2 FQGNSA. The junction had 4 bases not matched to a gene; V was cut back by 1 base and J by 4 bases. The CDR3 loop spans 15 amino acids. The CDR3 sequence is CASSLDRGNYNEQFF. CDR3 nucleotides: TGTGCCAGCAGCTTAGACAGGGGAAATTACAATGAGCAGTTCTTC. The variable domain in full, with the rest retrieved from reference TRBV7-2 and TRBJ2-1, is GAGVSQSPSNKVTEKGKDVELRCDPISGHTALYWYRQSLGQGLEFLIYFQGNSAPDKSGLPSDRFSAERTGGSVSTLTIQRTQQEDSAVYLCASSLDRGNYNEQFFGPGTRLTVL.

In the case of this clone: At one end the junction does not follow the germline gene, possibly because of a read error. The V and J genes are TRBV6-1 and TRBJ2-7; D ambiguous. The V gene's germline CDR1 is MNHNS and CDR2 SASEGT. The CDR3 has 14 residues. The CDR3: CASGVTERIYEPYF. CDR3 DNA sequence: TGTGCCAGCGGGGTCACAGAGCGAATATACGAGCCGTACTTC.

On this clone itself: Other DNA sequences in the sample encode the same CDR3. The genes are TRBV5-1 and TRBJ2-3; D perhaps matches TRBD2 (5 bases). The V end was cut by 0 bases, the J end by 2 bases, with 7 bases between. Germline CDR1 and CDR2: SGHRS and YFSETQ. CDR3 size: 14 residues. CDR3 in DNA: TGCGCCAGCAGCTTGGTTCTAGCCACAGATACGCAGTATTTT. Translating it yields CASSLVLATDTQYF.

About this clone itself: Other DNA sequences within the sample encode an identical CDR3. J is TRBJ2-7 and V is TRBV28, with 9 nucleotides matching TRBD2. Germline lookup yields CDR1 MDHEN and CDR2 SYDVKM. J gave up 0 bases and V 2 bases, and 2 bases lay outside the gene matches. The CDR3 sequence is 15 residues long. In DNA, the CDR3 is TGTGCCAGCAGTTTAGCGGGAGGGCCCTCCTACGAGCAGTACTTC. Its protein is CASSLAGGPSYEQYF.

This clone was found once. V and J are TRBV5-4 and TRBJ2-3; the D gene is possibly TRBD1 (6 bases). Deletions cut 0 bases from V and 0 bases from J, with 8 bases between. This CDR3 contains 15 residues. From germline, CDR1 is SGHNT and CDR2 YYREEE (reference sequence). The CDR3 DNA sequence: TGTGCCAGCAGCTTGGGGACAGTGAGCACAGATACGCAGTATTTT. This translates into CASSLGTVSTDTQYF.

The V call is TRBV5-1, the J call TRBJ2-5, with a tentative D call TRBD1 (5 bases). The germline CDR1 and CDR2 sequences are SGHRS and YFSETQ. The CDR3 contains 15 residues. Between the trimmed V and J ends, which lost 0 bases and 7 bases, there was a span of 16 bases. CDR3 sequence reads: CASSLEGRADVTQYF. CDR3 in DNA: TGCGCCAGCAGCTTGGAAGGCAGGGCCGACGTGACCCAGTACTTC. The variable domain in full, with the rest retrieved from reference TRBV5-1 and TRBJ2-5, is KAGVTQTPRYLIKTRGQQVTLSCSPISGHRSVSWYQQTPGQGLQFLFEYFSETQRNKGNFPGRFSGRQFSNSRSEMNVSTLELGDSALYLCASSLEGRADVTQYFGPGTRLLVL.

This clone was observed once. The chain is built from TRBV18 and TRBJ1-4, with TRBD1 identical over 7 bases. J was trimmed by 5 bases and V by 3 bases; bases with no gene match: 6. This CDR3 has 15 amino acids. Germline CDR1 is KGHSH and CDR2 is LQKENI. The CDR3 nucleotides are TGTGCCAGCTCACCCTCGACAGGGATCAATGAAAAACTGTTTTTT. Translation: CASSPSTGINEKLFF.

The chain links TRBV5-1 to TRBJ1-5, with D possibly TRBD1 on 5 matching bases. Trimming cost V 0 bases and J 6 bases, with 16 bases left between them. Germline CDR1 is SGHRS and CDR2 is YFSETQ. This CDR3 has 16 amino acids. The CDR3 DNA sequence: TGCGCCAGCAGCTTGGGGGGACGAGGGCAAGGTCAGCCCCAGCATTTT. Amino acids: CASSLGGRGQGQPQHF. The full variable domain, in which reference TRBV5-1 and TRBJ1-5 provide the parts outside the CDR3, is KAGVTQTPRYLIKTRGQQVTLSCSPISGHRSVSWYQQTPGQGLQFLFEYFSETQRNKGNFPGRFSGRQFSNSRSEMNVSTLELGDSALYLCASSLGGRGQGQPQHFGDGTRLSIL.

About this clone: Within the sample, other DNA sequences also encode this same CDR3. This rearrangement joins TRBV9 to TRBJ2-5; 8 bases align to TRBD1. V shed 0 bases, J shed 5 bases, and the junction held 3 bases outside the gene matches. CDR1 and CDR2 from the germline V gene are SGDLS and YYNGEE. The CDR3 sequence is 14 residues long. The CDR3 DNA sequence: TGTGCCAGCAGCGTAGGGACAGGGCGGGAGACCCAGTACTTC. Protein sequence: CASSVGTGRETQYF.

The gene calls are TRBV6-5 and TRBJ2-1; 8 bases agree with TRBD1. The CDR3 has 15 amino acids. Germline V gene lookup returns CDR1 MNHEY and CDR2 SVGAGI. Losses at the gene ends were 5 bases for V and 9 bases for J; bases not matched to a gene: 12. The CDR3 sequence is CASSTRQGAFGEQFF. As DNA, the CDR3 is TGTGCCAGCAGTACCCGCCAGGGGGCGTTCGGTGAGCAGTTCTTC.

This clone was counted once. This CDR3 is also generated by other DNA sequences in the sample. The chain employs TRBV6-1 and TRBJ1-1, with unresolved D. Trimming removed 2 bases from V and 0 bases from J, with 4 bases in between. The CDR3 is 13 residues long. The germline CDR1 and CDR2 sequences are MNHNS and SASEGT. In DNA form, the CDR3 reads TGTGCCAGCAGTGAACAGCTGAACACTGAAGCTTTCTTT. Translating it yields CASSEQLNTEAFF.

The CDR3 loop reads CASSSPWTGRETQYF. The CDR3 DNA reads as TGTGCCAGCAGTTCCCCATGGACAGGGAGGGAGACCCAGTACTTC. This chain joins TRBV6-6 and TRBJ2-5; 8 bases line up with TRBD1. V trimming: 4 bases; J trimming: 5 bases; junction bases outside the gene matches: 9. Per germline, CDR1 MNHNY and CDR2 SVGAGI (reference sequence). The CDR3 consists of 15 residues.

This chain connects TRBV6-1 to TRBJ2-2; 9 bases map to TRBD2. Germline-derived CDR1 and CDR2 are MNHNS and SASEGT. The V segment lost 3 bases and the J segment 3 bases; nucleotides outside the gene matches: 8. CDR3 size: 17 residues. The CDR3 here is CASSDFSGRHHTGELFF. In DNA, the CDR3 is TGTGCCAGCAGTGACTTTAGCGGGAGACATCACACCGGGGAGCTGTTTTTT.

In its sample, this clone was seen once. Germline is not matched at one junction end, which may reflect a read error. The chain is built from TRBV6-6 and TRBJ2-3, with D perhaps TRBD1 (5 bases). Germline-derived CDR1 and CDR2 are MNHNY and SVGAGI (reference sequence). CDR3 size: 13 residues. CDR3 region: CASSAPDTNTQYF. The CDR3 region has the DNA TGTGCCAGCAGTGCCCCGGACACAAATACGCAGTATTTT.

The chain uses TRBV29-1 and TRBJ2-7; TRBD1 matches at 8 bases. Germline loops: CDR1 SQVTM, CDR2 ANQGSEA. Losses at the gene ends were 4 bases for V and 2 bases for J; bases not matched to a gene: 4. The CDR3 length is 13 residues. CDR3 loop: CSVATGGTYEQYF. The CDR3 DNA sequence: TGCAGCGTTGCAACAGGGGGAACCTACGAGCAGTACTTC.

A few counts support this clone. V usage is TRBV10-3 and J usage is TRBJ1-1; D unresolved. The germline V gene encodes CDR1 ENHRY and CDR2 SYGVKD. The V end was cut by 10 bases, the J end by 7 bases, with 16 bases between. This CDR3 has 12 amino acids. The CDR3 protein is CASWVGRGEAFF. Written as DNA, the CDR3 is TGTGCCAGTTGGGTCGGTCGGGGTGAAGCTTTCTTT.

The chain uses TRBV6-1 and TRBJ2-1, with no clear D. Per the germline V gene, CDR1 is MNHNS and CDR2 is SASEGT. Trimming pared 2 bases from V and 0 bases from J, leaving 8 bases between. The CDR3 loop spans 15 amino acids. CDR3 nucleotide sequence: TGTGCCAGCAGTGAACGTTGGAGCTCCTACAATGAGCAGTTCTTC. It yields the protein CASSERWSSYNEQFF.